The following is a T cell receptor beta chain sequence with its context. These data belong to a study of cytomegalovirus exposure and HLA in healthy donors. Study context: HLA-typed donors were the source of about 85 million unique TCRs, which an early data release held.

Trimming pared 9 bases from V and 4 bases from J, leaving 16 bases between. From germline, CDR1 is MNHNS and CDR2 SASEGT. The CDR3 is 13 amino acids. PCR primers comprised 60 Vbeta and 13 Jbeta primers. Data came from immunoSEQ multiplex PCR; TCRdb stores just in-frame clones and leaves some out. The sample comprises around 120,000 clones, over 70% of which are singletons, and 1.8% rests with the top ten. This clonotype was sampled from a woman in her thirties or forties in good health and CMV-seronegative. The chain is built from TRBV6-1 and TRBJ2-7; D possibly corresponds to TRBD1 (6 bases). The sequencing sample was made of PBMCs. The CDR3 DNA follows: TGTGCCAGTCTACAGGGATCAGCGTACGAGCAGTACTTC. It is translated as CASLQGSAYEQYF.